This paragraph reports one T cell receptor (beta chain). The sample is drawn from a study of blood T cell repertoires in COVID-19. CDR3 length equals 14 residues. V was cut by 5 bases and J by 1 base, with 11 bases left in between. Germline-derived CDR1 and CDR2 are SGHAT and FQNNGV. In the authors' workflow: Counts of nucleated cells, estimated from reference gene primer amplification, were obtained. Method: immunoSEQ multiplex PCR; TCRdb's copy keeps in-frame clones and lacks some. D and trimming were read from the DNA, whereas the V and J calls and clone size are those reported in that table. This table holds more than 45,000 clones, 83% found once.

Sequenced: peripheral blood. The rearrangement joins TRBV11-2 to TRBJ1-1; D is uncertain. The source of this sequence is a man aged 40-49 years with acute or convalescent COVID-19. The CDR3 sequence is CASSTLTGNTEAFF. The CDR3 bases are TGTGCCAGCAGCACCCTTACCGGGAACACTGAAGCTTTCTTT.